This T cell receptor beta chain was sequenced for a study of blood T cell repertoires in COVID-19. The overall study: Acute and convalescent COVID-19 specimens originated in the United States, Italy and Spain. PBMCs, B-cell-depleted T cells, or T cells provided the cDNA or gDNA that made up the material.

Germline CDR1 MNHEY, CDR2 SVGEGT. Trimming left V 0 bases short and J 5 bases short, with 11 bases between. The CDR3 length is 15 residues. In the source study's methods: Amplification of reference gene primers was used by the study to estimate nucleated cell counts. The method was immunoSEQ multiplex PCR; TCRdb's version includes in-frame clones alone and lacks a portion of them. The D gene and trimming were derived from the DNA, and the V and J assignments and clone size from that table. The table shows a few hundred thousand clones, with around 87% occurring only once. The receptor comes from a man in his sixties with acute or convalescent COVID-19. This chain links TRBV6-2 or TRBV6-3 with TRBJ1-3; weak D call: TRBD1 (5 bases). The sequencing input was peripheral blood. The CDR3 region is CASSYSQGIRNTIYF. The DNA of the CDR3 is TGTGCCAGCAGTTACTCCCAGGGTATCCGAAACACCATATATTTT.